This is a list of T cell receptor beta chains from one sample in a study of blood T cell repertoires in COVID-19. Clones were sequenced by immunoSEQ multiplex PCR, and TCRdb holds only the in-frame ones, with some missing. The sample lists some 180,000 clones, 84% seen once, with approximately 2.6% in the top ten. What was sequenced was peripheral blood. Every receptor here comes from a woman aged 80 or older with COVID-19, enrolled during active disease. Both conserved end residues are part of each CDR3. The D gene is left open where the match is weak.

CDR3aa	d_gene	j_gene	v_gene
CASRLTGANVLTF	-	TRBJ2-6	TRBV7-3
CASSWGTTNTGELFF	-	TRBJ2-2	TRBV5-4
CASSIWGQGRGTGELFF	TRBD1	TRBJ2-2	TRBV19
CASSLFGGRSTHEQFF	TRBD2	TRBJ2-1	TRBV7-3
CASSLAYSGVQYF	TRBD2	TRBJ2-4	TRBV7-8
CTSSQVRGPYYGYTF	-	TRBJ1-2	TRBV1
CSVLHVTGNTIYF	-	TRBJ1-3	TRBV29-1
CASSFQRDYEQYF	TRBD2	TRBJ2-7	TRBV27
CASSRAMLAGLSYEQYF	TRBD2	TRBJ2-7	TRBV4-3
CAISESRANYGYTF	-	TRBJ1-2	TRBV10-3